Listed below are T cell receptor beta chains from one sample, sequenced in a study of blood T cell repertoires in COVID-19. Assay used: immunoSEQ multiplex PCR; TCRdb lists only in-frame clones, some missing. This table has more than 150,000 clones, approximately 80% appearing once. The specimen sequenced was PBMCs or T cells enriched from blood (not recorded which). The receptors here all came from a man aged 55 to 70 who had been exposed to COVID-19. CDR3s include the opening cysteine and the closing phenylalanine or tryptophan. The D gene is left open where the match is weak. The size of a clone is reported for some rows only, either as once, few or many, or as a class for expanded clones.

clone_size,v_call,d_call,j_call,cdr3_nt,cdr3_aa
.,TRBV9,TRBD2,TRBJ2-5,TGTGCCAGCAGCCCCCGACCGGGACTAGCGGGAGCAGAGACCCAGTACTTC,CASSPRPGLAGAETQYF
few,TRBV24-1,.,TRBJ2-1,TGTGCCACCTCCGGGACACCCTCCTACAATGAGCAGTTCTTC,CATSGTPSYNEQFF
.,TRBV19,TRBD2,TRBJ2-1,TGTGCCAGTAGCCGAGGACTAGCGGAGCAGTTCTTC,CASSRGLAEQFF
.,TRBV18,TRBD1,TRBJ1-1,TGTGCCAGCTCAAACCGGGACAGGAACACTGAAGCTTTCTTT,CASSNRDRNTEAFF
once,TRBV7-3,TRBD1,TRBJ1-1,TGTGCCAGCAGCTTAACTGGCACAGGGGGTGCTTTCTTT,CASSLTGTGGAFF
.,TRBV6-5,.,TRBJ1-1,TGTGCCAGCAGTTACTCCACTTCCACTGAAGCTTTCTTT,CASSYSTSTEAFF
few,TRBV5-1,TRBD1,TRBJ2-7,TGCGCCAGCAGCCGGGACCTCCGGGACAGGGGTTCCTACGAGCAGTACTTC,CASSRDLRDRGSYEQYF
.,TRBV20-1,.,TRBJ1-2,TGCAGTGCTAAGGAGGACTATGGCTACACCTTC,CSAKEDYGYTF
.,TRBV30,.,TRBJ2-5,TGTGCCTGCCACGGGGGTTCCCAAGAGACCCAGTACTTC,CACHGGSQETQYF
.,TRBV9,.,TRBJ1-3,TGTGCCAGCAGCCCATGGACAGTGGGAGGAAACACCATATATTTT,CASSPWTVGGNTIYF
.,TRBV6-6,.,TRBJ1-3,TGTGCCAGCAGTTACTCACAGGGCTCTGGAAACACCATATATTTT,CASSYSQGSGNTIYF
.,TRBV7-9,TRBD1,TRBJ1-1,TGTGCCAGCAGCCCGTATAACTCACAGGGGGTTAGGACTGAAGCTTTCTTT,CASSPYNSQGVRTEAFF
.,TRBV6-6,.,TRBJ2-3,TGTGCCAGCAGCCCACAGGGGGGGAGCACAGATACGCAGTATTTT,CASSPQGGSTDTQYF
.,TRBV5-1,TRBD2,TRBJ2-1,TGCGCCAGCAGCTTATCTCTAGCGGGAGGCCACAATGAGCAGTTCTTC,CASSLSLAGGHNEQFF
.,TRBV16,TRBD2,TRBJ2-2,TGTGCCAGCAGGCTGACTAGCGGGTCGGCCGGGGAGCTGTTTTTT,CASRLTSGSAGELFF
medium-sized,TRBV15,.,TRBJ1-1,TGTGCCACCGGCGCTAGTGAGCCTGAAGCTTTCTTT,CATGASEPEAFF
.,TRBV28,TRBD1,TRBJ2-6,TGTGCCAGCAAGGGGACAGGGTTCTCTGGGGCCAACGTCCTGACTTTC,CASKGTGFSGANVLTF
.,TRBV27,.,TRBJ2-7,.,CASSSSGGPYEQYF
.,TRBV2,.,TRBJ2-5,TGTGCCAGCAGTGGCCGAAGTCGGGAGACCCAGTACTTC,CASSGRSRETQYF
.,TRBV28,TRBD1,TRBJ2-1,TGTGCCAGCAGCCGCGGGACAGGGTGGTTGGATGAGCAGTTCTTC,CASSRGTGWLDEQFF
.,TRBV28,TRBD1,TRBJ1-5,TGTGCCAGCAGGCGGACAGGGTATAGCAATCAGCCCCAGCATTTT,CASRRTGYSNQPQHF
few,TRBV9,TRBD1,TRBJ1-5,TGTGCCAGCAGCGTAGGGGACAGGGGGATCTCTCAGCCCCAGCATTTT,CASSVGDRGISQPQHF
.,TRBV14,.,TRBJ1-6,TGTGCCAGCAGCCAATTCGGGGGAAATAATTCACCCCTCCACTTT,CASSQFGGNNSPLHF
.,TRBV7-2,.,TRBJ2-5,TGTGCCAGCAGCTTAGTAGGGGGGGTCGGCGAGACCCAGTACTTC,CASSLVGGVGETQYF
.,TRBV5-4,TRBD1,TRBJ1-2,TGTGCCAGCAGCTTGGCCGGGACAGGGGGCTATGGCTACACCTTC,CASSLAGTGGYGYTF
.,TRBV5-4,TRBD1,TRBJ1-1,TGTGCCAGCAGCTTGACAGGGGGGCAAACTGAAGCTTTCTTT,CASSLTGGQTEAFF
.,TRBV30,TRBD2,TRBJ2-1,TGTGCCTGGAGTCTCTTAGCGGGAGTGCACAATGAGCAGTTCTTC,CAWSLLAGVHNEQFF
few,TRBV5-1,.,TRBJ1-3,TGCGCCAGCAGCTTGGAGGGACTGAGCTCTGGAAACACCATATATTTT,CASSLEGLSSGNTIYF
once,TRBV6-2/TRBV6-3,TRBD2,TRBJ2-1,TGTGCCAGCAGCGCACTAGCGGATAACTACAATGAGCAGTTCTTC,CASSALADNYNEQFF
.,TRBV7-9,.,TRBJ2-1,TGTGCCAGCAGCTTAGACGGCGGGGTATACAATGAGCAGTTCTTC,CASSLDGGVYNEQFF
once,TRBV7-3,TRBD1,TRBJ1-3,TGTGCCAGCAGCTTAAAGGGACAGGAGTCTGGAAACACCATATATTTT,CASSLKGQESGNTIYF
.,TRBV5-5,.,TRBJ2-1,TGTGCCAGCATCGATCGGGGATACAATGAGCAGTTCTTC,CASIDRGYNEQFF
few,TRBV27,TRBD1,TRBJ1-2,TGTGCCAGCGGATACCGACAGGGGAACGGCTACACCTTC,CASGYRQGNGYTF
.,TRBV2,TRBD1,TRBJ1-5,TGTGCCAGCAGTGACGACAGGGTCGGCAATCAGCCCCAGCATTTT,CASSDDRVGNQPQHF
.,TRBV6-1,.,TRBJ1-2,TGTGCCAGCAGTGAAAGGGGACTGGGCTATGGCTACACCTTC,CASSERGLGYGYTF
.,TRBV27,.,TRBJ1-3,TGTGCCAGCAGTCAATGGGGAGCCACGCTGGGAGGAAACACCATATATTTT,CASSQWGATLGGNTIYF
.,TRBV30,TRBD2,TRBJ2-2,TGTGCCTGGAGTGTAGCGCGGGAGGGGACCGGGGAGCTGTTTTTT,CAWSVAREGTGELFF
.,TRBV7-9,TRBD1,TRBJ1-3,TGTGCCAGCAGCGAACGACAGGGGGCGGCGGACACCATATATTTT,CASSERQGAADTIYF
.,TRBV5-1,.,TRBJ2-5,TGCGCCAGCAGCTTGTGGGGTGGGGCCCAAGAGACCCAGTACTTC,CASSLWGGAQETQYF
once,TRBV27,TRBD1,TRBJ2-1,TGTGCCAGCAGTAGCCCCGGGACAGTAGTTAATGAGCAGTTCTTC,CASSSPGTVVNEQFF
.,TRBV2,TRBD1,TRBJ1-1,TGTGCCAGCAAGAAACAGGGGCTTGGAGGGAACACTGAAGCTTTCTTT,CASKKQGLGGNTEAFF
.,TRBV5-1,TRBD1,TRBJ1-2,TGCGCCAGCAGCTTGGAGGGACAGGGGGTCTATGGCTACACCTTC,CASSLEGQGVYGYTF
.,TRBV2,.,TRBJ1-1,TGTGCCAGCAGCCCGACTGAGAACACTGAAGCTTTCTTT,CASSPTENTEAFF
.,TRBV19,TRBD1,TRBJ2-7,TGTGCCAGTTCCCCGAGACAGGGGCCATCCTACGAGCAGTACTTC,CASSPRQGPSYEQYF
.,TRBV2,.,TRBJ1-1,TGTGCCAGCGCGGCCCATACCACTGAAGCTTTCTTT,CASAAHTTEAFF
.,TRBV7-2,TRBD2,TRBJ2-1,TGTGCCAGCAGCTTAGGATCCGGGAGGGCCGTGGTCAATGAGCAGTTCTTC,CASSLGSGRAVVNEQFF
.,TRBV12-5,.,TRBJ1-2,TGTGCTAGTGGTTTGGAGCAGGGGATCTATGGCTACACCTTC,CASGLEQGIYGYTF
.,TRBV12-5,.,TRBJ2-7,TGTGCTAGTGGTCCGACGGGGGCTAGCGGTAGCTACGAGCAGTACTTC,CASGPTGASGSYEQYF
.,TRBV11-2,.,TRBJ1-2,TGTGCCAGCAGCTTGGGACAACCCTATGGCTACACCTTC,CASSLGQPYGYTF
.,TRBV25-1,TRBD2,TRBJ2-1,TGTGCCAGCAGTGTTCTAGCGGGAGGCTTGTACAATGAGCAGTTCTTC,CASSVLAGGLYNEQFF
.,TRBV21-1,.,TRBJ2-7,TGTGCCAGCAGCGAAGGACAGGACTACGAGCAGTACTTC,CASSEGQDYEQYF
.,TRBV5-1,TRBD1,TRBJ1-6,TGCGCCAGCAGCTCGGGCGGGACAGTAAATTCACCCCTCCACTTT,CASSSGGTVNSPLHF
.,TRBV28,.,TRBJ2-7,TGTGCCAGCAGTTTACCTAGCTTCTACGAGCAGTACTTC,CASSLPSFYEQYF
.,TRBV6-5,TRBD2,TRBJ2-1,TGTGCCAGCAGTTCGCGACTAGCGGGAGGGGGTGAGCAGTTCTTC,CASSSRLAGGGEQFF